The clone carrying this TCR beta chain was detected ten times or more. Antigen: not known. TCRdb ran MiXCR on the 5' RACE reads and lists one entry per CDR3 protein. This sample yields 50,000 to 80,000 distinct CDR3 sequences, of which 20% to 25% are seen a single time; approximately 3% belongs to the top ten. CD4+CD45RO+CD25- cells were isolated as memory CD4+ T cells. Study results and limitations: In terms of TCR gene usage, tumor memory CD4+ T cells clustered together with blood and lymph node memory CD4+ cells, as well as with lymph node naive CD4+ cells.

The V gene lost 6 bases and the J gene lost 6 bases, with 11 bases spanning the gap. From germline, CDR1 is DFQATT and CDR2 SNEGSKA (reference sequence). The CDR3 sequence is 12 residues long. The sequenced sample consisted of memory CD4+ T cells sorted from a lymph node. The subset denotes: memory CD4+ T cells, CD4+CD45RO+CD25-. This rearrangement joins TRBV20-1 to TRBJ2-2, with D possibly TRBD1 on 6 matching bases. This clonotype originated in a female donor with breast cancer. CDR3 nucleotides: TGCAGTGCGCCTACAGGGCCCGGGGAGCTGTTTTTT. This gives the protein CSAPTGPGELFF.